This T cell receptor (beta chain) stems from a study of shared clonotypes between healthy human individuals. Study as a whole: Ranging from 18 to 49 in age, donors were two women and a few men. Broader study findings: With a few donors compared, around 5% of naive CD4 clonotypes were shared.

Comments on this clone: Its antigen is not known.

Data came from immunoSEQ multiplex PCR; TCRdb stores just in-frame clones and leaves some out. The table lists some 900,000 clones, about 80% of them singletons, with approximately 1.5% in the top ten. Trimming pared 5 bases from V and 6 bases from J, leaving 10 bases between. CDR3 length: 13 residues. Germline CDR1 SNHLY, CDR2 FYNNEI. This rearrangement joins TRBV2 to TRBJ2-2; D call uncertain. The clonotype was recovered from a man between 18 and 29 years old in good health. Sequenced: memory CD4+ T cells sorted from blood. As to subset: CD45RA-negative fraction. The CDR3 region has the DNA TGTGCCAGCAGTTGGTCAAGCGCCGGGGAGCTGTTTTTT. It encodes CASSWSSAGELFF.